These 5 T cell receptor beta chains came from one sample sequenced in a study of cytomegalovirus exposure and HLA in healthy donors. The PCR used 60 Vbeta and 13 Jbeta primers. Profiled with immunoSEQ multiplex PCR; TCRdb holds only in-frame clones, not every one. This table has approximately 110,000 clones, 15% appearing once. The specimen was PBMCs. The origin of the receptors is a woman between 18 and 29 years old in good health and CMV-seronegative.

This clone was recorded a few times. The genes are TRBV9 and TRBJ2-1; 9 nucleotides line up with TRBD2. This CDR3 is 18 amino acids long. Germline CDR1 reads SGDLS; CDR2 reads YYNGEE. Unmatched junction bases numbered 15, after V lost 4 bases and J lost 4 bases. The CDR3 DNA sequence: TGTGCCAGCAGCCCAGGGGATGCGACTAGCGGTTTTTACAATGAGCAGTTCTTC. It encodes CASSPGDATSGFYNEQFF.

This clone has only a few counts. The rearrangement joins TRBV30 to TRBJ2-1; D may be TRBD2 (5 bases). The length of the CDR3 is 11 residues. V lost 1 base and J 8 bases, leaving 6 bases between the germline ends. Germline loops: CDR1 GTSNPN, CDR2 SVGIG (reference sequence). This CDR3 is CAWSAGYEQFF. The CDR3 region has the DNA TGTGCCTGGAGTGCGGGGTATGAGCAGTTCTTC.

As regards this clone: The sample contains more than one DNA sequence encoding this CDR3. The CDR3 DNA reads TGTGCCAGCAGCCGCTCAGCACAGGGGGCGGTTGGCTACACCTTC. It translates to CASSRSAQGAVGYTF. The V gene is TRBV6-5, the J gene TRBJ1-2, with TRBD1 matching 9 bases. The V and J ends lost 6 bases and 7 bases, in that order; junction bases with no gene match: 12. The CDR3 loop spans 15 amino acids. CDR1 and CDR2 from the germline V gene are MNHEY and SVGAGI.

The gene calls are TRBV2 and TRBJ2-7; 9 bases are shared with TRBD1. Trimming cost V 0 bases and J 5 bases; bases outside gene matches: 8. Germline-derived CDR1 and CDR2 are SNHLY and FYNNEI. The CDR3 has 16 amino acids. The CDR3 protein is CASSEALGTGKDEQYF. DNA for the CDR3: TGTGCCAGCAGTGAAGCCTTGGGGACAGGGAAAGACGAGCAGTACTTC.

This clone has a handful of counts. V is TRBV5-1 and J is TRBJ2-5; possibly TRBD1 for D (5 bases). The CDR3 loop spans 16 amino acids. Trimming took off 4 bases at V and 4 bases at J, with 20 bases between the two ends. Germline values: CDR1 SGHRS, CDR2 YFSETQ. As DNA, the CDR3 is TGCGCCAGCAGCCCGCCAGGGTTTTTATTGGGAGAGACCCAGTACTTC. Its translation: CASSPPGFLLGETQYF.